Listed below are T cell receptor beta chains from one sample, sequenced in a study of pediatric ulcerative colitis. Method: immunoSEQ multiplex PCR; TCRdb's copy keeps in-frame clones and lacks some. The table includes 40,000 to 55,000 clones, around 79% detected once. The sample was gut tissue. The receptor set was obtained from a girl aged 5-17 years with moderate ulcerative colitis. The CDR3 runs from the conserved cysteine through the conserved F or W. D genes are given only for firm matches. Clone sizes are given selectively: once, few, many, or a class where the clone is expanded.

V gene: TRBV10-2; CDR3 length: 14; clone size: .; J gene: TRBJ2-2; D gene: TRBD2; CDR3 DNA: TGCGCCAGCGGCCCGTTTGGGGGGGCCGGGGAGCTGTTTTTT; CDR3 protein: CASGPFGGAGELFF
V gene: TRBV7-2; CDR3 length: 15; clone size: .; J gene: TRBJ2-7; D gene: .; CDR3 DNA: TGTGCCAGCAGCTCCTTCAGGGGAGAGGTGTACGAGCAGTACTTC; CDR3 protein: CASSSFRGEVYEQYF
V gene: TRBV27; CDR3 length: 13; clone size: .; J gene: TRBJ2-1; D gene: .; CDR3 DNA: TGTGCCAGCAGTTTCCAGGCTGGAGCGTGGGGGTTCTTC; CDR3 protein: CASSFQAGAWGFF
V gene: TRBV11-2; CDR3 length: 15; clone size: .; J gene: TRBJ2-5; D gene: TRBD2; CDR3 DNA: TGTGCCAGCAGATACGGGACTAGCGTTCAAGAGACCCAGTACTTC; CDR3 protein: CASRYGTSVQETQYF
V gene: TRBV15; CDR3 length: 16; clone size: .; J gene: TRBJ2-1; D gene: .; CDR3 DNA: TGTGCCACCAACGGGGTGGCGGGCCGTACCTACAATGAGCAGTTCTTC; CDR3 protein: CATNGVAGRTYNEQFF
V gene: TRBV2; CDR3 length: 13; clone size: few; J gene: TRBJ1-3; D gene: TRBD1; CDR3 DNA: TGTGCCAGCGGGACAGGGTCTGGAAACACCATATATTTT; CDR3 protein: CASGTGSGNTIYF
V gene: TRBV5-4; CDR3 length: 14; clone size: .; J gene: TRBJ2-3; D gene: .; CDR3 DNA: TGTGCCAGCAGCTTGGATAGCTATTCCGATACGCAGTATTTT; CDR3 protein: CASSLDSYSDTQYF
V gene: TRBV7-9; CDR3 length: 15; clone size: few; J gene: TRBJ1-2; D gene: .; CDR3 DNA: TGTGCCAGCAGCTTAGATGGGGGGAACTCCTATGGCTACACCTTC; CDR3 protein: CASSLDGGNSYGYTF
V gene: TRBV7-3; CDR3 length: 14; clone size: .; J gene: TRBJ1-1; D gene: .; CDR3 DNA: TGTGCCAGCAGCGTAAGTGGGTGGAACACTGAAGCTTTCTTT; CDR3 protein: CASSVSGWNTEAFF
V gene: TRBV5-1; CDR3 length: 15; clone size: .; J gene: TRBJ1-1; D gene: .; CDR3 DNA: TGCGCCAGCAGCCTGGACACGTCGGGCAACACTGAAGCTTTCTTT; CDR3 protein: CASSLDTSGNTEAFF
V gene: TRBV7-8; CDR3 length: 16; clone size: few; J gene: TRBJ1-1; D gene: .; CDR3 DNA: TGTGCCAGCAGCTTATTTAGGGACCTAATGAACACTGAAGCTTTCTTT; CDR3 protein: CASSLFRDLMNTEAFF
V gene: TRBV11-2; CDR3 length: 14; clone size: .; J gene: TRBJ2-7; D gene: .; CDR3 DNA: TGTGCCAGCAGCTTAGACCAAGGCTACTACGAGCAGTACTTC; CDR3 protein: CASSLDQGYYEQYF
V gene: TRBV5-1; CDR3 length: 15; clone size: .; J gene: TRBJ1-1; D gene: .; CDR3 DNA: TGCGCCAGCAGCTACCTCCAACCGAGGGAGACTGAAGCTTTCTTT; CDR3 protein: CASSYLQPRETEAFF
V gene: TRBV12-5; CDR3 length: 17; clone size: .; J gene: TRBJ1-4; D gene: TRBD1; CDR3 DNA: TGTGCTAGTGGTTTGAGTCCGGGGGGACAGGGAAATGAAAAACTGTTTTTT; CDR3 protein: CASGLSPGGQGNEKLFF
V gene: TRBV21-1; CDR3 length: 17; clone size: .; J gene: TRBJ1-2; D gene: .; CDR3 DNA: TGTGCCAGCAGCAAAGACCCCGCAGGGAAACCCCTAAATGGCTACACCTTC; CDR3 protein: CASSKDPAGKPLNGYTF
V gene: TRBV10-3; CDR3 length: 14; clone size: .; J gene: TRBJ2-2; D gene: TRBD2; CDR3 DNA: TGTGCCCCACGGGGGGGCCCGAACACCGGGGAGCTGTTTTTT; CDR3 protein: CAPRGGPNTGELFF
V gene: TRBV4-1; CDR3 length: 16; clone size: .; J gene: TRBJ2-7; D gene: TRBD2; CDR3 DNA: TGCGCCAGCAGCCAAGATCGCCTAGCGGGACTCTACGAGCAGTACTTC; CDR3 protein: CASSQDRLAGLYEQYF
V gene: TRBV6-5; CDR3 length: 14; clone size: .; J gene: TRBJ2-1; D gene: TRBD2; CDR3 DNA: TGTGCCAGCAGTCGACTAGCGGGGGACAATGAGCAGTTCTTC; CDR3 protein: CASSRLAGDNEQFF
V gene: TRBV19; CDR3 length: 14; clone size: .; J gene: TRBJ2-1; D gene: TRBD2; CDR3 DNA: TGTGCCAGTAGTATATCAGCGGGAGCCCCTGAGCAGTTCTTC; CDR3 protein: CASSISAGAPEQFF
V gene: TRBV6-5; CDR3 length: 15; clone size: .; J gene: TRBJ2-7; D gene: TRBD1; CDR3 DNA: TGTGCCAGCACCAAAACCGGGACAGGCTCCTACGAGCAGTACTTC; CDR3 protein: CASTKTGTGSYEQYF
V gene: TRBV5-5; CDR3 length: 14; clone size: once; J gene: TRBJ2-1; D gene: TRBD2; CDR3 DNA: TGTGCCAGCAGCTCCCCCGCGGGAGGAGGGGAGCAGTTCTTC; CDR3 protein: CASSSPAGGGEQFF
V gene: TRBV5-1; CDR3 length: 13; clone size: .; J gene: TRBJ1-4; D gene: .; CDR3 DNA: TGCGCCAGCAGCTTGTTGGGGGAAGAAAAACTGTTTTTT; CDR3 protein: CASSLLGEEKLFF
V gene: TRBV27; CDR3 length: 14; clone size: few; J gene: TRBJ1-6; D gene: .; CDR3 DNA: TGTGCCAGCAGTTCGACAGGAAACGATTCACCCCTCCACTTT; CDR3 protein: CASSSTGNDSPLHF
V gene: TRBV5-8; CDR3 length: 15; clone size: once; J gene: TRBJ2-1; D gene: .; CDR3 DNA: TGTGCCAGCAGCTTGGGACCTAGAAACTTCAATGAGCAGTTCTTC; CDR3 protein: CASSLGPRNFNEQFF
V gene: TRBV5-1; CDR3 length: 13; clone size: .; J gene: TRBJ1-1; D gene: .; CDR3 DNA: TGCGCCAGTTCCAGGACGGGGTACACTGAAGCTTTCTTT; CDR3 protein: CASSRTGYTEAFF
V gene: TRBV25-1; CDR3 length: 14; clone size: .; J gene: TRBJ2-6; D gene: .; CDR3 DNA: TGTGCCAGCAGTGATCGGTTGGGGGCCAACGTCCTGACTTTC; CDR3 protein: CASSDRLGANVLTF
V gene: TRBV19; CDR3 length: 13; clone size: .; J gene: TRBJ2-1; D gene: .; CDR3 DNA: TGTGCCAGTAGTTCTGGACCGTACAATGAGCAGTTCTTC; CDR3 protein: CASSSGPYNEQFF
V gene: TRBV18; CDR3 length: 15; clone size: .; J gene: TRBJ2-7; D gene: TRBD2; CDR3 DNA: TGTGCCAGCTCACCTAAAGCGGGGGCCGTTTACGAGCAGTACTTC; CDR3 protein: CASSPKAGAVYEQYF